Below are 16 T cell receptor beta chains sequenced from a single sample in a study of human T cells and chemical hapten exposure. The time point denotes: patch test 1, 2 weeks after DPC sensitization. Specified treatment: therapeutic diphenylcyclopropenone sensitization with weekly scalp DPC. TCRdb re-analysed the RACE reads in MiXCR, keeping a single row per CDR3 protein. In the table there are fewer than 150,000 distinct CDR3 sequences, roughly 13% of which are singletons. The source was whole blood, collected in connection with sensitization to the hapten diphenylcyclopropenone (DPC). These receptors came from a young man with alopecia areata. Some clones in this sample may be carry-over from other donors' samples.

This clonotype was counted only a few times. This chain uses TRBV12-3 or TRBV12-4 with TRBJ2-5, with 11 bases matching TRBD1. The CDR3 extends over 13 amino acids. The trim removed 6 bases at V and 6 bases at J, leaving 3 bases unmatched. The CDR3 DNA sequence: TGTGCCAGCAGGGACAGGGGGCGTAAGACCCAGTACTTC. Its translation: CASRDRGRKTQYF.

The table lists this clonotype with many counts. The CDR3 spells CASSRRQGSSYNSPLHF. The CDR3, as DNA: TGTGCCAGCAGTCGAAGACAGGGGAGCTCCTATAATTCACCCCTCCACTTT. The V gene is TRBV6-5, the J gene TRBJ1-6, with 8 nucleotides matching TRBD1. V lost 5 bases to trimming and J lost 0 bases; unmatched junction nucleotides: 6. The CDR3 spans 17 residues. Germline-derived CDR1 and CDR2 are MNHEY and SVGAGI.

This clonotype was recorded a few times. This rearrangement joins TRBV12-3 or TRBV12-4 to TRBJ1-6, with 7 bases fitting TRBD1. The CDR3 has 14 residues. Trimming took 5 bases from V and 4 from J; bases not matched to a gene: 2. The CDR3 region is CASSAGQYNSPLHF. In nucleotides, the CDR3 is TGTGCCAGCAGTGCGGGACAGTATAATTCACCCCTCCACTTT.

The chain joins TRBV7-6 to TRBJ2-2, with D uncertain. The CDR3 contains 13 residues. V dropped 1 base and J dropped 7 bases, with 7 bases sitting between them. Per the germline V gene, CDR1 is SGHVS and CDR2 is FNYEAQ. This chain's CDR3 is CASSLDPIGELFF. DNA for the CDR3: TGTGCCAGCAGCTTAGACCCGATCGGGGAGCTGTTTTTT. Full variable domain (rest looked up from reference TRBV7-6 and TRBJ2-2): GAGVSQSPRYKVTKRGQDVALRCDPISGHVSLYWYRQALGQGPEFLTYFNYEAQQDKSGLPNDRFSAERPEGSISTLTIQRTEQRDSAMYRCASSLDPIGELFFGEGSRLTVL.

The sample holds a few counts of this clonotype. The chain employs TRBV6-2 or TRBV6-3 and TRBJ2-4; tentatively, D is TRBD1 or TRBD2 (5 bases each). In germline, CDR1 is MNHEY, CDR2 SVGEGT. This CDR3 spans 17 amino acids. V lost 6 bases and J 0 bases, leaving 18 bases between the germline ends. CDR3 residues: CASSVHGTKLAKNIQYF. The CDR3 bases are TGTGCCAGCAGCGTACACGGGACGAAGCTAGCCAAAAACATTCAGTACTTC.

The V call is TRBV14, the J call TRBJ2-1; tentatively, D is TRBD1 (5 bases). Germline lookup yields CDR1 SGHDN and CDR2 FVKESK. This CDR3 region has 14 residues. V was pared by 3 bases and J by 8 bases, with 14 bases between. CDR3 DNA: TGTGCCAGCAGCCATTACCAGGGTCACGATGAGCAGTTCTTC. Protein sequence: CASSHYQGHDEQFF.

The chain uses TRBV11-2 and TRBJ1-2; D remains unclear. CDR1 and CDR2 from the germline V gene are SGHAT and FQNNGV. The CDR3 extends over 15 amino acids. V was trimmed by 3 bases and J by 6 bases, leaving 17 bases between them. The CDR3 protein is CASSFVVPRRDGYTF. As DNA, the CDR3 is TGTGCCAGCAGCTTTGTAGTCCCGAGACGGGATGGCTACACCTTC.

In its sample, this clonotype was seen a few times. The V gene is TRBV7-3, the J gene TRBJ2-7; possibly TRBD2 for D (6 bases). V lost 5 bases to trimming and J lost 0 bases, with 14 bases between them. The germline CDR1 and CDR2 sequences are SGHTA and FQGTGA. The CDR3 sequence is 15 residues long. For the CDR3, the DNA is TGTGCCAGCAGCCCCTCTGGGGGGACCTCCTACGAGCAGTACTTC. Translating gives CASSPSGGTSYEQYF.

The V call is TRBV7-9, the J call TRBJ1-4; D uncertain. The CDR3 extends over 14 amino acids. Trimming shortened V by 2 bases and J by 0 bases, and 4 bases separated the two germline ends. Germline CDR1 and CDR2: SEHNR and FQNEAQ (reference sequence). The CDR3 coding sequence is TGTGCCAGCAGCTTACCCGCAACTAATGAAAAACTGTTTTTT. Translated, it gives CASSLPATNEKLFF.

J is TRBJ2-2 and V is TRBV18, with D possibly matching TRBD2 (6 bases). Trimming shortened V by 6 bases and J by 6 bases, and 8 bases separated the two germline ends. In germline, CDR1 is KGHSH, CDR2 LQKENI. This CDR3 comprises 12 residues. The CDR3 protein is CASSGSAGELFF. As DNA, the CDR3 is TGTGCCAGCTCCGGGAGTGCCGGGGAGCTGTTTTTT.

This rearrangement joins TRBV6-5 to TRBJ1-6, with D maybe TRBD1 (5 bases). The V and J ends lost 9 bases and 2 bases respectively, with 8 bases between them. Germline loops: CDR1 MNHEY, CDR2 SVGAGI. CDR3 length: 13 residues. The CDR3 DNA reads as TGTGCCAGTCAGGGAGCCTATAATTCACCCCTCCACTTT. It codes for CASQGAYNSPLHF.

CDR3 sequence: CASSYSTGNQPQHF. CDR3 bases: TGTGCCAGCAGTTACTCGACAGGGAATCAGCCCCAGCATTTT. V is TRBV6-2 or TRBV6-3 and J is TRBJ1-5, with 7 bases aligning to TRBD1. From germline, CDR1 is MNHEY and CDR2 SVGEGT. V dropped 0 bases and J dropped 4; count of bases not matched to a gene: 0. The CDR3 runs 14 residues.

Ten or more counts support this clonotype. The V and J genes are TRBV7-9 and TRBJ1-6; 7 bases map to TRBD1. V was clipped by 5 bases and J by 5 bases; unmatched bases: 12. Germline CDR1 is SEHNR and CDR2 is FQNEAQ (reference sequence). The CDR3 consists of 17 residues. The CDR3 is CASSSNRDSVHNSPLHF. The CDR3 DNA is TGTGCCAGCAGCAGCAACAGGGACAGCGTACATAATTCACCCCTCCACTTT. The complete variable domain, with remaining parts taken from reference TRBV7-9 and TRBJ1-6, reads DTGVSQNPRHKITKRGQNVTFRCDPISEHNRLYWYRQTLGQGPEFLTYFQNEAQLEKSRLLSDRFSAERPKGSFSTLEIQRTEQGDSAMYLCASSSNRDSVHNSPLHFGNGTRLTVT.

CDR3 loop: CASRVLASNTGELFF. The DNA for the CDR3 is TGTGCCAGCAGGGTTCTCGCCTCGAACACCGGGGAGCTGTTTTTT. The chain employs TRBV27 and TRBJ2-2; no definite D call. The CDR3 has 15 residues. From germline, CDR1 is MNHEY and CDR2 SMNVEV (reference sequence). The V end was cut by 6 bases, the J end by 0 bases, with 11 bases between.

There are many counts of this clonotype. The V call is TRBV7-3, the J call TRBJ1-1; D is ambiguous. The length of the CDR3 is 13 residues. V shed 5 bases and J shed 0 bases, with 7 bases lying between them. In germline, CDR1 is SGHTA, CDR2 FQGTGA. Written as DNA, the CDR3 is TGTGCCAGCAGCCCCTATCTGAACACTGAAGCTTTCTTT. As protein: CASSPYLNTEAFF. Based on the CDR3 plus reference TRBV7-3 and TRBJ1-1, the full variable domain is GAGVSQTPSNKVTEKGKYVELRCDPISGHTALYWYRQSLGQGPEFLIYFQGTGAADDSGLPNDRFFAVRPEGSVSTLKIQRTERGDSAVYLCASSPYLNTEAFFGQGTRLTVV.

The V call is TRBV11-3, the J call TRBJ2-2, with 9 nucleotides matching TRBD2. The CDR3 loop spans 16 amino acids. Trimming took 3 bases from V and 6 from J; bases not matched to a gene: 8. Germline V gene lookup returns CDR1 SGHNT and CDR2 YENEEA. CDR3: CASSFIRGGAPGELFF. The CDR3 bases are TGTGCCAGCAGCTTTATTCGCGGGGGGGCACCCGGGGAGCTGTTTTTT.